This T cell receptor (beta chain) was recorded in a study of OX40 agonist ivuxolimab in advanced cancers. Sequencing was performed with immunoSEQ multiplex PCR; in TCRdb, only in-frame clones are kept and a portion is missing. This table has 75,000 to 95,000 clones, 80% to 90% appearing once. The CDR3 runs to 15 residues. Looked up from germline, CDR1 is SGHNT and CDR2 is YENEEA. Trimming left V 1 base short and J 2 bases short, with 11 bases between. The sample consisted of CD4+ or CD8+ T cells sorted from blood, taken in a trial of the OX40 agonist ivuxolimab. This receptor was obtained from an adult with an advanced solid tumor such as melanoma, head and neck, liver or kidney cancer. J is TRBJ2-5 and V is TRBV11-3; D might be TRBD2 (5 bases). In nucleotides, the CDR3 is TGTGCCAGCAGCTTAGGAGGGTCGGATCAAGAGACCCAGTACTTC. As protein: CASSLGGSDQETQYF.